A few counts support the clone carrying this T cell receptor beta chain. Its antigen is not identified. Whenever a sample was processed, at least 6.5 million PBMCs were isolated. This sample was included in a study of blood T cells in healthy people across ages. Study results and caveats: Diversity was estimated from one million T cells, and these estimates were considered underestimates.

The use of a sample-barcoded 5' primer and a J-beta primer mix characterized a second PCR of about 6 to 11 cycles. From the 5' RACE reads, TCRdb called clonotypes with MiXCR, one entry per CDR3 protein. The data show 850,000 to 1,000,000 distinct CDR3 sequences, roughly half seen once. The CDR3 consists of 13 residues. V gave up 2 bases and J gave up 4 bases, with 8 bases separating them. Germline V gene sequence: CDR1 MNHEY, CDR2 SVGAGI. The chain uses TRBV6-5 and TRBJ1-2; D might be TRBD1 (6 bases). The sequence came from a woman aged 55-70 years in good health. Sequenced material: blood. The CDR3 sequence is CASSYGQSYGYTF. CDR3 sequence (DNA): TGTGCCAGCAGTTACGGACAGTCCTATGGCTACACCTTC.